This T cell receptor beta chain comes out of a study of human T cells and chemical hapten exposure. Time point denoted: patch test 1, 2 weeks after DPC sensitization. Specified treatment: therapeutic diphenylcyclopropenone sensitization with weekly scalp DPC. TCRdb processed the RACE reads anew with MiXCR; each CDR3 protein has one entry. The sample shows about 380,000 distinct CDR3 sequences, about 4.4% of them seen only once. In its sample, this clonotype was seen many times. Germline CDR1 and CDR2: MDHEN and SYDVKM. This CDR3 is built from 15 residues. J was trimmed by 7 bases and V by 3 bases; bases with no gene match: 9.

The sequences come from whole blood, collected in connection with sensitization to the hapten diphenylcyclopropenone (DPC). The sequence came from a woman aged 45-59 years with alopecia areata. Some clones in this sample may be carry-over from other donors' samples. The chain combines TRBV28 with TRBJ2-4; 7 bases are a match to TRBD1. The CDR3 nucleotides read TGTGCCAGCAGTTTTCGAGGGGGCTTAAGCAACATTCAGTACTTC. Translated, it gives CASSFRGGLSNIQYF.